Sequencing of this TCR beta chain was carried out in a study of blood T cell repertoires in COVID-19. Across the whole study: From T cells, B-cell-depleted T cells, or PBMCs came the material, which was cDNA or gDNA.

Sequencing was performed with immunoSEQ multiplex PCR; in TCRdb, only in-frame clones are kept and a portion is missing. Here the sample spans about 270,000 clones, more than 80% being singletons. Germline CDR1 is SGHDT and CDR2 is YYEEEE. There are 13 residues in the CDR3. V was pared by 7 bases and J by 2 bases, with 5 bases of the junction left unmatched. The sequence came from a woman under 40 with acute COVID-19. The sequencing sample was made of PBMCs or T cells enriched from blood (not recorded which). V gene TRBV5-6 combines with J gene TRBJ2-7; 8 bases match TRBD2. CDR3 in DNA: TGTGCCAGCGGGTCTAGCGGGCCCTACGAGCAGTACTTC. Translated, it gives CASGSSGPYEQYF. Variable domain in full (rest from reference TRBV5-6 and TRBJ2-7): DAGVTQSPTHLIKTRGQQVTLRCSPKSGHDTVSWYQQALGQGPQFIFQYYEEEERQRGNFPDRFSGHQFPNYSSELNVNALLLGDSALYLCASGSSGPYEQYFGPGTRLTVT.